Each of the 13 T cell receptor beta chains below was sequenced from the same sample in a study of blood T cell repertoires in COVID-19. The data were produced by immunoSEQ multiplex PCR, yet TCRdb's version contains in-frame clones alone and is incomplete. The data hold roughly 500,000 clones, with about 91% observed a single time. What was sequenced was peripheral blood. The receptors were gathered from a man younger than 35 with COVID-19, enrolled during active disease.

This CDR3 reads CASMGTSVDNEQFF. The CDR3, as DNA: TGTGCCAGCATGGGGACTAGCGTAGACAATGAGCAGTTCTTC. The gene calls are TRBV25-1 and TRBJ2-1; 10 bases are shared with TRBD2. J was trimmed by 5 bases and V by 7 bases; bases with no gene match: 5. Per the germline V gene, CDR1 is MGHDK and CDR2 is SYGVNS. The CDR3 runs 14 residues.

CDR3 in amino acids: CATSRGLETGYEQYF. DNA for the CDR3: TGTGCCACCAGCAGAGGTCTCGAAACAGGCTACGAGCAGTACTTC. The genes are TRBV15 and TRBJ2-7; tentative D call: TRBD1 (5 bases). Germline loops: CDR1 LNHNV, CDR2 YYDKDF (reference sequence). Trimming shortened V by 1 base and J by 3 bases, and 13 bases separated the two germline ends. This CDR3 region has 15 residues.

The chain carries TRBV3-1 (or the pseudogene TRBV3-2) and TRBJ2-5; 7 bases line up with TRBD2. The trim removed 3 bases at V and 5 bases at J, leaving 9 bases unmatched. This CDR3 is built from 15 residues. The germline V gene encodes CDR1 LGHDT and CDR2 YNNKEL (reference sequence). The DNA for the CDR3 is TGTGCCAGCAGCCAGATGGGGGGGGTTAGGGAGACCCAGTACTTC. Its protein product is CASSQMGGVRETQYF.

On this clone itself: This specimen includes other DNA sequences encoding the same CDR3. The chain is built from TRBV14 and TRBJ2-5, with D hard to call. The ends were cut back, 1 base at V and 5 bases at J, with 5 bases in the middle. Germline CDR1 reads SGHDN; CDR2 reads FVKESK. This CDR3 spans 12 amino acids. The CDR3 is CASSQVSETQYF. The CDR3 nucleotides read TGTGCCAGCAGCCAAGTTAGCGAGACCCAGTACTTC. Using reference TRBV14 and TRBJ2-5 for the parts outside the CDR3, the full variable domain is EAGVTQFPSHSVIEKGQTVTLRCDPISGHDNLYWYRRVMGKEIKFLLHFVKESKQDESGMPNNRFLAERTGGTYSTLKVQPAELEDSGVYFCASSQVSETQYFGPGTRLLVL.

V gene TRBV6-2 or TRBV6-3 combines with J gene TRBJ2-7, with a tentative D call TRBD2 (5 bases). This CDR3 region has 16 residues. The V gene lost 6 bases and the J gene lost 1 base, with 19 bases spanning the gap. Germline lookup yields CDR1 MNHEY and CDR2 SVGEGT. CDR3 amino acids: CASSHRPGKRSYEQYF. CDR3 DNA sequence: TGTGCCAGCAGCCACCGTCCCGGGAAGAGATCCTACGAGCAGTACTTC.

The V call is TRBV6-6, the J call TRBJ1-5, with D perhaps matching TRBD1 (5 bases). Germline V gives CDR1 MNHNY, CDR2 SVGAGI (reference sequence). The CDR3 covers 15 residues. V lost 0 bases and J 5 bases, leaving 11 bases between the germline ends. The CDR3 DNA is TGTGCCAGCAGTTACTCCGGGGGTCGAGATCAGCCCCAGCATTTT. Translating it yields CASSYSGGRDQPQHF.

The chain uses TRBV5-1 and TRBJ2-3; 7 nucleotides agree with TRBD1. This CDR3 has 17 amino acids. In germline, CDR1 is SGHRS, CDR2 YFSETQ. V was clipped by 4 bases and J by 1 base; unmatched bases: 12. For the CDR3, the DNA is TGCGCCAGCAGCCCGTATCCAGGGGGTGGACGCACAGATACGCAGTATTTT. Amino acid sequence: CASSPYPGGGRTDTQYF.

With respect to this clone: The sample contains more than one DNA sequence encoding this CDR3. This chain uses TRBV18 with TRBJ2-1; TRBD1 agrees at 9 bases. The CDR3 is 14 amino acids. With V trimmed by 3 bases and J by 6 bases, 3 bases remained unmatched. Germline assignment: CDR1 KGHSH and CDR2 LQKENI. The CDR3 loop is CASSPGTGRNEQFF. Written as DNA, the CDR3 is TGTGCCAGCTCACCGGGGACAGGGCGCAATGAGCAGTTCTTC.

This chain joins TRBV7-9 and TRBJ1-5; D remains ambiguous. This CDR3 is built from 13 residues. The germline V gene encodes CDR1 SEHNR and CDR2 FQNEAQ (reference sequence). Between the trimmed V and J ends, which lost 2 bases and 7 bases, there was a span of 9 bases. The DNA for the CDR3 is TGTGCCAGCAGCTTATCTGTTTCGCAGCCCCAGCATTTT. It specifies CASSLSVSQPQHF. Using reference TRBV7-9 and TRBJ1-5 for the parts outside the CDR3, the full variable domain is DTGVSQNPRHKITKRGQNVTFRCDPISEHNRLYWYRQTLGQGPEFLTYFQNEAQLEKSRLLSDRFSAERPKGSFSTLEIQRTEQGDSAMYLCASSLSVSQPQHFGDGTRLSIL.

The chain is built from TRBV5-4 and TRBJ1-4; no clear D. V gave up 0 bases and J gave up 6 bases, with 12 bases separating them. Looked up from germline, CDR1 is SGHNT and CDR2 is YYREEE (reference sequence). CDR3 length: 15 amino acids. This CDR3 reads CASSLAGRGYEKLFF. The CDR3 DNA follows: TGTGCCAGCAGCTTGGCCGGCAGAGGTTATGAAAAACTGTTTTTT.

The chain couples TRBV7-9 to TRBJ2-2; possibly TRBD1 for D (7 bases). Trimming removed 5 bases from V and 4 bases from J, with 14 bases in between. CDR3 size: 15 residues. In germline, CDR1 is SEHNR, CDR2 FQNEAQ (reference sequence). CDR3 amino acids: CASSLRQGGTGELFF. The CDR3 DNA follows: TGTGCCAGCAGCCTGAGACAGGGAGGCACCGGGGAGCTGTTTTTT. The full variable domain, rest sourced from reference TRBV7-9 and TRBJ2-2, is DTGVSQNPRHKITKRGQNVTFRCDPISEHNRLYWYRQTLGQGPEFLTYFQNEAQLEKSRLLSDRFSAERPKGSFSTLEIQRTEQGDSAMYLCASSLRQGGTGELFFGEGSRLTVL.

This sequence joins TRBV21-1 and TRBJ1-4; the D segment call TRBD1 is taken from the table without a DNA check. TRBV21-1 is shown as a pseudogene. The CDR3 is 18 amino acids. CDR3 residues: CATHSTPGQGTNNEKLFF. CDR3 DNA: TGTGCCACCCACTCAACCCCGGGACAGGGAACCAATAATGAAAAACTGTTTTTT.

The gene calls are TRBV19 and TRBJ2-2; tentative D call: TRBD1 (5 bases). In germline, CDR1 is LNHDA, CDR2 SQIVND (reference sequence). V lost 4 bases to trimming and J lost 10 bases, with 13 bases between them. The length of the CDR3 is 13 residues. The CDR3 DNA is TGTGCCAGTAGTAATCCAGGGTGGGAGGAGCTGTTTTTT. It specifies CASSNPGWEELFF.